The 18 T cell receptor beta chains below come from one sample, sequenced in a study of blood T cell repertoires in COVID-19. Clones were read by immunoSEQ multiplex PCR, and TCRdb kept only the in-frame ones, dropping some. The sample has roughly 300,000 clones, approximately 89% seen once. The specimen was peripheral blood. These receptors were taken from a woman in her 50s who had recovered from COVID-19.

The chain couples TRBV11-2 to TRBJ2-7; 8 bases match TRBD2. V was pared by 2 bases and J by 7 bases, with 1 base of the junction left unmatched. Germline assignment: CDR1 SGHAT and CDR2 FQNNGV. The CDR3 loop spans 12 amino acids. CDR3 sequence: CASSLTGGEQYF. CDR3 nucleotides: TGTGCCAGCAGCTTAACGGGGGGGGAGCAGTACTTC. The whole variable domain, filled in from reference TRBV11-2 and TRBJ2-7, reads EAGVAQSPRYKIIEKRQSVAFWCNPISGHATLYWYQQILGQGPKLLIQFQNNGVVDDSQLPKDRFSAERLKGVDSTLKIQPAKLEDSAVYLCASSLTGGEQYFGPGTRLTVT.

The chain is built from TRBV14 and TRBJ2-5; no clear D gene. The germline CDR1 and CDR2 sequences are SGHDN and FVKESK. The CDR3 covers 13 residues. Trimming took off 4 bases at V and 1 base at J, with 7 bases between the two ends. The CDR3 protein is CASSLLFQETQYF. The CDR3 DNA is TGTGCCAGCAGCCTCCTCTTCCAAGAGACCCAGTACTTC. Filled out from reference TRBV14 and TRBJ2-5, the complete variable domain reads EAGVTQFPSHSVIEKGQTVTLRCDPISGHDNLYWYRRVMGKEIKFLLHFVKESKQDESGMPNNRFLAERTGGTYSTLKVQPAELEDSGVYFCASSLLFQETQYFGPGTRLLVL.

This sequence joins TRBV7-6 and TRBJ2-2; D is undetermined. Germline V gives CDR1 SGHVS, CDR2 FNYEAQ. The V and J ends lost 7 bases and 4 bases respectively, with 13 bases between them. CDR3 size: 14 residues. The CDR3: CASTQVFGTGELFF. CDR3 in DNA: TGTGCCAGCACTCAGGTTTTCGGCACCGGGGAGCTGTTTTTT.

CDR3 in amino acids: CASSPLAGEGSRQYF. In nucleotides, the CDR3 is TGTGCCAGCAGCCCCCTCGCGGGAGAAGGCTCTCGGCAGTACTTC. V usage is TRBV9 and J usage is TRBJ2-7; 7 positions agree with TRBD2. Germline CDR1 reads SGDLS; CDR2 reads YYNGEE. The CDR3 spans 15 residues. The junction had 16 bases not matched to a gene; V was cut back by 4 bases and J by 9 bases.

This clone showed up just a few times. The CDR3 nucleotides read TGTGCCAGCAGTTTTCGGCGGAAGTCCTACGAGCAGTACTTC. This gives the protein CASSFRRKSYEQYF. The chain uses TRBV28 and TRBJ2-7; D uncertain. Germline values: CDR1 MDHEN, CDR2 SYDVKM. The CDR3 loop spans 14 amino acids. V lost 3 bases, J lost 1 base, and 10 bases lay in between.

As for this clone: Other DNA sequences from this sample encode an identical CDR3 as well. The genes are TRBV7-8 and TRBJ2-3; tentative D call: TRBD2 (6 bases). The length of the CDR3 is 16 residues. Germline values: CDR1 SGHVS, CDR2 FQNEAQ. Between the trimmed V and J ends, which lost 1 base and 0 bases, there was a span of 11 bases. CDR3 amino acids: CASSLVSGHSTDTQYF. CDR3 DNA: TGTGCCAGCAGCTTAGTTAGCGGTCATAGCACAGATACGCAGTATTTT.

The V call is TRBV5-1, the J call TRBJ1-1; tentative D call: TRBD1 (6 bases). Germline values: CDR1 SGHRS, CDR2 YFSETQ. This CDR3 is built from 14 residues. The ends were cut back, 4 bases at V and 2 bases at J, with 12 bases in the middle. The CDR3: CASSPRTANTEAFF. As DNA, the CDR3 is TGCGCCAGCAGCCCGCGGACAGCTAACACTGAAGCTTTCTTT.

V is TRBV24-1 and J is TRBJ1-5; D remains ambiguous. V was pared by 4 bases and J by 6 bases, with 6 bases between. The CDR3 has 12 amino acids. Germline CDR1 reads KGHDR; CDR2 reads SFDVKD. As DNA, the CDR3 is TGTGCCACCAGTGAACCCAGTCAGCCCCAGCATTTT. This encodes CATSEPSQPQHF.

This sequence joins TRBV5-4 and TRBJ1-1, with 8 bases fitting TRBD1. Unmatched junction bases numbered 4, after V lost 1 base and J lost 5 bases. This CDR3 comprises 14 residues. Germline CDR1 reads SGHNT; CDR2 reads YYREEE (reference sequence). CDR3 bases: TGTGCCAGCAGCTTGACAGGGGGTGGGACTGAAGCTTTCTTT. Translation gives CASSLTGGGTEAFF.

The genes are TRBV24-1 and TRBJ2-2; D is uncertain. From germline, CDR1 is KGHDR and CDR2 SFDVKD. The CDR3 totals 14 residues. Trimming cost V 7 bases and J 1 base, with 9 bases left between them. CDR3: CATRPTGNTGELFF. CDR3 coding DNA: TGTGCCACCAGACCGACGGGGAACACCGGGGAGCTGTTTTTT.

The rearrangement joins TRBV6-5 to TRBJ2-7; TRBD1 matches 10 bases. The CDR3 has 12 residues. Germline V CDR1 and CDR2: MNHEY, SVGAGI. J gave up 6 bases and V 6 bases, and 2 bases lay outside the gene matches. The CDR3 coding sequence is TGTGCCAGCAGACGGACAGGGGGCGAGCAGTACTTC. Translating gives CASRRTGGEQYF.

The V and J genes are TRBV5-1 and TRBJ1-2, with D maybe TRBD1 (5 bases). The germline V gene has CDR1 SGHRS and CDR2 YFSETQ. This CDR3 has 14 residues. Trimming took 0 bases from V and 4 from J, leaving 10 bases between them. Here the CDR3 DNA reads TGCGCCAGCAGCTTGGAACAGGAAGGCTATGGCTACACCTTC. Amino acid sequence: CASSLEQEGYGYTF.

V and J are TRBV30 and TRBJ1-1; TRBD1 might be the D (6 bases). This CDR3 contains 14 residues. Trimming cost V 3 bases and J 3 bases, with 14 bases left between them. The germline V gene encodes CDR1 GTSNPN and CDR2 SVGIG (reference sequence). CDR3 residues: CAWSLTTGHTEAFF. In DNA form, the CDR3 reads TGTGCCTGGAGCCTGACCACAGGGCACACTGAAGCTTTCTTT.

As for this clone: It may be a read error: a sequence one base away is much more abundant. This rearrangement joins TRBV7-2 to TRBJ1-1, with D maybe TRBD1 (6 bases). V was trimmed by 5 bases and J by 1 base, leaving 11 bases between them. The CDR3 length is 14 residues. CDR1 and CDR2 from the germline V gene are SGHTA and FQGNSA. The CDR3 is CASSPGHTNTEAFF. CDR3 sequence (DNA): TGTGCCAGCAGCCCGGGACACACGAACACTGAAGCTTTCTTT.

The V gene is TRBV6-5, the J gene TRBJ1-3, with 10 bases matching TRBD1. Trimming removed 8 bases from V and 2 bases from J; junction bases left unmatched: 6. The germline CDR1 and CDR2 sequences are MNHEY and SVGAGI. There are 15 residues in the CDR3. The DNA of the CDR3 is TGTGCCAGCGGGCTGGGACAGGGGACTGGAAACACCATATATTTT. It yields the protein CASGLGQGTGNTIYF.

The chain uses TRBV6-5 and TRBJ1-2; D is unresolved. CDR1 and CDR2 from the germline V gene are MNHEY and SVGAGI. CDR3 length: 12 residues. Trimming stripped 6 bases from V and 12 bases from J, with 17 bases between. For the CDR3, the DNA is TGTGCCAGCAGCATCGGAGGGCAGCGCGACACCTTC. This encodes CASSIGGQRDTF.

This chain connects TRBV11-2 to TRBJ2-2, with 11 bases fitting TRBD2. CDR3 length: 16 amino acids. Germline V lookup: CDR1 SGHAT, CDR2 FQNNGV. V was pared by 4 bases and J by 9 bases, with 10 bases of the junction left unmatched. This CDR3 is CASSSDSGGAFRELFF. The CDR3 region has the DNA TGTGCCAGCAGCTCCGATAGCGGGGGGGCCTTTAGGGAGCTGTTTTTT.

The chain is built from TRBV28 and TRBJ1-1; possible D gene TRBD1, 5 bases. The CDR3 totals 15 residues. The germline V gene encodes CDR1 MDHEN and CDR2 SYDVKM. Between the trimmed V and J ends, which lost 5 bases and 1 base, there was a span of 14 bases. This CDR3 reads CASSETGTANTEAFF. The CDR3 region has the DNA TGTGCCAGCAGTGAAACCGGGACTGCGAACACTGAAGCTTTCTTT.